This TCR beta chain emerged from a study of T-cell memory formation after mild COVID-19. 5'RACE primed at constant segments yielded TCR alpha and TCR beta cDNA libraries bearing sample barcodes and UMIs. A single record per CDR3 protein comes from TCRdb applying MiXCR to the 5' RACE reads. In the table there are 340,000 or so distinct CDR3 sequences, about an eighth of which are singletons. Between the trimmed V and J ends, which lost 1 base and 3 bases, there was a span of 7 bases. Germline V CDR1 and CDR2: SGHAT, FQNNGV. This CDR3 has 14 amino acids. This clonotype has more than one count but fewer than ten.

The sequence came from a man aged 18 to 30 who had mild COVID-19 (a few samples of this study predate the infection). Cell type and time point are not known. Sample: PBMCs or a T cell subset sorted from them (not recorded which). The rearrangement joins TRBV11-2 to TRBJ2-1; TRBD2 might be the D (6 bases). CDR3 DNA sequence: TGTGCCAGCAGCTTAGTGCGGGACTACAATGAGCAGTTCTTC. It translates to CASSLVRDYNEQFF.